A selection of T cell receptor beta chains follows, all from one sample in a study of shared clonotypes between healthy human individuals. This table comes from immunoSEQ multiplex PCR, and its TCRdb copy is limited to in-frame clones, with some not included. Of about 2,500,000 clones detected, around 90% appear once; the ten largest clones hold 0.13% to 0.15%. The specimen was naive CD4+ T cells sorted from blood. These receptor sequences come from a man aged 18 to 29 in good health. Both conserved end residues are part of each CDR3. Fields, in order: D gene, clone size, V gene, J gene, CDR3 protein, CDR3 DNA. A D gene is named only where the DNA matches it firmly. The size of a clone is reported for some rows only, either as once, few or many, or as a class for expanded clones.

>.|.|TRBV5-6|TRBJ2-1
CASSLSVPAGRREQFF
TGTGCCAGCAGCTTGTCGGTGCCCGCCGGCAGGCGGGAGCAGTTCTTC
>.|.|TRBV30|TRBJ1-2
CAWRPGYGYTF
TGTGCCTGGAGACCAGGCTATGGCTACACCTTC
>TRBD1|.|TRBV7-3|TRBJ1-3
CASSPTGGNTIYF
TGTGCCAGCAGCCCGACAGGGGGAAACACCATATATTTT
>.|.|TRBV7-2|TRBJ1-2
CASSPLGRYGYTF
TGTGCCAGCAGTCCCTTGGGGCGCTATGGCTACACCTTC
>TRBD1|.|TRBV29-1|TRBJ1-3
CSVAFRDRKIDVSGNTIYF
TGCAGCGTTGCTTTCCGGGACAGGAAAATAGACGTATCTGGAAACACCATATATTTT
>.|once|TRBV20-1|TRBJ2-7
CSTYRVTEQYF
TGCAGTACTTACAGGGTAACCGAGCAGTACTTC
>TRBD2|.|TRBV19|TRBJ2-1
CASSRTSSSYNEQFF
TGTGCCAGTAGTAGGACTAGCAGCTCCTACAATGAGCAGTTCTTC
>TRBD2|once|TRBV10-3|TRBJ2-1
CAISEPPYSSGRANEQFF
TGTGCCATCAGTGAGCCACCATACTCTAGCGGGAGGGCTAATGAGCAGTTCTTC
>.|.|TRBV7-8|TRBJ2-5
CASSPHGPSGGETQYF
TGTGCCAGCAGCCCGCACGGACCTTCCGGCGGAGAGACCCAGTACTTC
>.|once|TRBV19|TRBJ2-1
CASSSLSTANNEQFF
TGTGCCAGTAGTTCCCTCTCGACAGCCAACAATGAGCAGTTCTTC
>.|few|TRBV18|TRBJ2-5
CASSPPDQETQYF
TGTGCCAGCTCACCCCCAGACCAAGAGACCCAGTACTTC
>TRBD2|.|TRBV7-2|TRBJ2-6
CASSLDRSSGNSGANVLTF
TGTGCCAGCAGCTTAGATCGCTCTAGCGGCAACTCTGGGGCCAACGTCCTGACTTTC
>TRBD1|.|TRBV29-1|TRBJ2-2
CSVNRGANTGELFF
TGCAGCGTTAACAGGGGCGCGAACACCGGGGAGCTGTTTTTT